Sequencing of this T cell receptor beta chain was carried out in a study of neurological immune-mediated disorders. The cDNA came from 5'RACE, which used 10-nucleotide random UMIs. TCRdb reprocessed the 5' RACE reads via MiXCR and lists one record per CDR3 protein. The sample comprises about 82,000 distinct CDR3 sequences, around 2.6% of which are singletons, and roughly 1.2% rests with the top ten. This clonotype has a count of ten or more. Its target is unknown. Unsorted libraries came from 2 million PBMCs stored at -80 °C. Overall study findings and caveats: When the repertoires were grouped phylogenetically, those of 18 of the 34 multiple sclerosis patients came together in a single cluster of related CDR3 sequences, which points to a possible repertoire-level signature. Patients with HTLV-1-associated myelopathy had the highest level of TCR clonal expansion, whereas patients with multiple sclerosis had the lowest level, falling beneath the level found in healthy controls.

V lost 5 bases to trimming and J lost 7 bases, with 15 bases between them. CDR1 is SEHNR, CDR2 FQNEAQ, per germline (reference sequence). This CDR3 has 13 residues. This receptor was taken from a woman aged 30 to 39 with multiple sclerosis. V is TRBV7-9 and J is TRBJ2-7, with D tentatively TRBD2 (6 bases). The sequenced material came from PBMCs. CDR3 coding DNA: TGTGCCAGCAGCGGGGACTCTTTCGGGGAGCAGTACTTC. Translating gives CASSGDSFGEQYF.